Presented here are 9 T cell receptor beta chains from one specimen sequenced in a study of blood T cell repertoires in COVID-19. Measured with immunoSEQ multiplex PCR; TCRdb has only the in-frame clones, and not every one. The sample lists roughly 190,000 clones; roughly 80% were seen once. Sequencing was performed on peripheral blood. The receptors derive from a woman between 40 and 50 years old with COVID-19, enrolled during active disease.

The rearrangement uses TRBV7-2 and TRBJ1-3; 9 bases line up with TRBD1. CDR1 is SGHTA, CDR2 FQGNSA, per germline. J lost 4 bases, V lost 6 bases, and 4 bases had no gene match. This CDR3 spans 14 amino acids. The CDR3 spells CASRNRGRGNTIYF. The CDR3 nucleotides read TGTGCCAGCAGGAACAGGGGGCGCGGAAACACCATATATTTT.

V usage is TRBV6-1 and J usage is TRBJ1-5, with 8 bases aligning to TRBD1. This CDR3 region has 14 residues. J lost 5 bases, V lost 1 base, and 1 base had no gene match. CDR1 and CDR2 from the germline V gene are MNHNS and SASEGT. The CDR3 here is CASSEGQGHQPQHF. The CDR3 DNA reads TGTGCCAGCAGTGAAGGACAGGGGCATCAGCCCCAGCATTTT.

The CDR3 region has the DNA TGTGCCAGCAGCCAAGATTGGGGGGGCCGCTCACCCCTCCACTTT. As protein: CASSQDWGGRSPLHF. J is TRBJ1-6 and V is TRBV3-1 (or the pseudogene TRBV3-2), with D perhaps matching TRBD1 (6 bases). There are 15 residues in the CDR3. The germline V gene encodes CDR1 LGHDT and CDR2 YNNKEL (reference sequence). The V end was cut by 0 bases, the J end by 10 bases, with 13 bases between.

This clone was observed a single time. This chain uses TRBV28 with TRBJ1-2, with D possibly matching TRBD1 (5 bases). Germline V CDR1 and CDR2: MDHEN, SYDVKM. Trimming stripped 3 bases from V and 4 bases from J, with 18 bases between. The CDR3 has 16 amino acids. CDR3 sequence (DNA): TGTGCCAGCAGTTTGGGCGGGATAGGGGAGTCCTATGGCTACACCTTC. As protein: CASSLGGIGESYGYTF.

This clone showed up just once. The rearrangement uses TRBV11-2 and TRBJ1-6, with a possible D match to TRBD1 (5 bases). Germline V gene sequence: CDR1 SGHAT, CDR2 FQNNGV. V lost 2 bases and J lost 9, with 17 bases in between. The CDR3 runs to 16 residues. The CDR3 loop is CASSLQIPGDSSPLHF. In DNA form, the CDR3 reads TGTGCCAGCAGCTTACAGATTCCGGGGGATAGTTCACCCCTCCACTTT.

This clone has just a few counts. This sequence joins TRBV18 and TRBJ2-7; possibly TRBD2 for D (6 bases). Germline V gene data show CDR1 as KGHSH and CDR2 as LQKENI. The CDR3 covers 14 residues. V was pared by 2 bases and J by 4 bases, with 12 bases between. The CDR3 region is CASSPRGGIYEQYF. The CDR3 nucleotides read TGTGCCAGCTCACCAAGAGGAGGGATTTACGAGCAGTACTTC.

The CDR3 coding sequence is TGTGCCAGCAGCGCGGGACAGACCTCTGGAAACACCATATATTTT. This translates into CASSAGQTSGNTIYF. This sequence joins TRBV9 and TRBJ1-3; TRBD1 matches 7 bases. There are 15 residues in the CDR3. Germline V gives CDR1 SGDLS, CDR2 YYNGEE. The V gene end was trimmed by 3 bases and the J gene end by 0 bases; junction bases not matched to a gene: 3.

CDR3 nucleotide sequence: TGTGCCAGCAGCTTGAGGTCTAGCGGGAGATTCGACAATGAGCAGTTCTTC. It yields the protein CASSLRSSGRFDNEQFF. The chain carries TRBV5-6 and TRBJ2-1; 10 bases are shared with TRBD2. Germline CDR1 and CDR2: SGHDT and YYEEEE. There are 17 residues in the CDR3. J lost 5 bases, V lost 1 base, and 9 bases had no gene match.

This chain links TRBV27 with TRBJ1-1; D ambiguous. CDR3 length: 14 amino acids. V lost 2 bases and J lost 11, with 18 bases in between. Germline loops: CDR1 MNHEY, CDR2 SMNVEV (reference sequence). CDR3 protein: CASSLGRGLMGAFF. The CDR3 nucleotides are TGTGCCAGCAGTTTAGGGCGAGGGTTAATGGGCGCTTTCTTT.